Listed here are 28 T cell receptor beta chains from one sample, sequenced in a study of blood T cell repertoires in COVID-19. The protocol was immunoSEQ multiplex PCR, while the TCRdb copy is restricted to in-frame clones and leaves out a portion. Of 70,000 or so clones listed, roughly 86% are singletons. Sequenced material: peripheral blood. The receptors come from a woman aged 45-65 years with acute or convalescent COVID-19.

The chain carries TRBV5-8 and TRBJ1-4, with D perhaps matching TRBD1 (6 bases). The germline V and J ends were trimmed by 2 bases and 3 bases, with 14 bases remaining between them. Germline V gives CDR1 SGHTS, CDR2 YDEGEE. The CDR3 has 16 amino acids. CDR3 loop: CASSLRTGSSNEKLFF. CDR3 DNA sequence: TGTGCCAGCAGCTTACGTACAGGGTCTTCTAATGAAAAACTGTTTTTT.

V usage is TRBV18 and J usage is TRBJ1-5, with D unclear. The V and J ends lost 6 bases and 1 base respectively, with 16 bases between them. The CDR3 sequence is 16 residues long. CDR1 is KGHSH and CDR2 is LQKENI in the germline V gene. CDR3 in amino acids: CASSPGSAASNQPQHF. CDR3 DNA sequence: TGTGCCAGCTCCCCCGGTTCGGCAGCGAGCAATCAGCCCCAGCATTTT.

The chain carries TRBV28 and TRBJ2-5; D is ambiguous. Germline CDR1 reads MDHEN; CDR2 reads SYDVKM. Deletions cut 5 bases from V and 6 bases from J, with 19 bases between. This CDR3 region has 15 residues. CDR3 nucleotides: TGTGCCAGCAGTGTCCACAGTCTTCCGTGGAAGACCCAGTACTTC. This translates into CASSVHSLPWKTQYF.

This clone was detected once. The chain employs TRBV2 and TRBJ2-1; a possible D gene is TRBD1 (5 bases). Germline assignment: CDR1 SNHLY and CDR2 FYNNEI. The CDR3 consists of 12 residues. Trimming left V 6 bases short and J 4 bases short, with 7 bases between. Here the CDR3 DNA reads TGTGCCAGCAGCTCAGGGTACAATGAGCAGTTCTTC. Translating gives CASSSGYNEQFF.

This chain joins TRBV19 and TRBJ2-6; D is perhaps TRBD1 (5 bases). The germline V gene has CDR1 LNHDA and CDR2 SQIVND (reference sequence). V was pared by 3 bases and J by 2 bases, with 14 bases between. The CDR3 is made up of 17 amino acids. This CDR3 reads CASSMRQINPGANVLTF. In DNA, the CDR3 is TGTGCCAGTAGTATGAGACAGATTAATCCTGGGGCCAACGTCCTGACTTTC.

The rearrangement links TRBV5-1 to TRBJ2-3, with 8 bases lining up with TRBD2. The ends lost 0 bases at V and 5 bases at J; junction bases unmatched: 5. Per the germline V gene, CDR1 is SGHRS and CDR2 is YFSETQ. This CDR3 spans 15 amino acids. CDR3 DNA sequence: TGCGCCAGCAGCTTGGATGGGACTAGGAGAGATACGCAGTATTTT. Protein product: CASSLDGTRRDTQYF. Full variable domain (missing parts from reference TRBV5-1 and TRBJ2-3): KAGVTQTPRYLIKTRGQQVTLSCSPISGHRSVSWYQQTPGQGLQFLFEYFSETQRNKGNFPGRFSGRQFSNSRSEMNVSTLELGDSALYLCASSLDGTRRDTQYFGPGTRLTVL.

The chain employs TRBV5-1 and TRBJ1-2; tentatively, D is TRBD1 (5 bases). The CDR3 covers 14 residues. V gave up 0 bases and J gave up 8 bases, with 14 bases separating them. Germline V gene lookup returns CDR1 SGHRS and CDR2 YFSETQ. CDR3 in DNA: TGCGCCAGCAGCTTGGCGGTGGGGCGCTACGGCTACACCTTC. This gives the protein CASSLAVGRYGYTF.

V gene TRBV5-1 combines with J gene TRBJ1-3; D is perhaps TRBD1 (6 bases). The CDR3 spans 13 residues. The V end lost 4 bases, the J end lost 3 bases, and 8 bases lay between the germline ends. Germline V lookup: CDR1 SGHRS, CDR2 YFSETQ. CDR3 amino acids: CASSGTHGNTIYF. The CDR3 coding sequence is TGCGCCAGCAGCGGGACACATGGAAACACCATATATTTT.

The chain joins TRBV6-1 to TRBJ2-7; TRBD2 might be the D (6 bases). Germline loops: CDR1 MNHNS, CDR2 SASEGT. This CDR3 contains 14 residues. The V gene lost 0 bases and the J gene lost 3 bases, with 9 bases spanning the gap. The CDR3 is CASSEAHGGYEQYF. CDR3 in DNA: TGTGCCAGCAGTGAAGCGCACGGGGGCTACGAGCAGTACTTC.

This clone was detected a few times. V is TRBV19 and J is TRBJ2-6, with D unclear. The CDR3 totals 15 residues. Germline V gene sequence: CDR1 LNHDA, CDR2 SQIVND (reference sequence). V lost 6 bases to trimming and J lost 0 bases, with 9 bases between them. The CDR3 reads CASSEEHSGANVLTF. As DNA, the CDR3 is TGTGCCAGTAGCGAGGAACACTCTGGGGCCAACGTCCTGACTTTC.

The chain combines TRBV28 with TRBJ1-4; D call uncertain. Germline lookup yields CDR1 MDHEN and CDR2 SYDVKM. Trimming pared 8 bases from V and 1 base from J, leaving 11 bases between. The CDR3 is 14 residues long. This chain's CDR3 is CASASGGTNEKLFF. CDR3 DNA: TGTGCCAGCGCATCCGGCGGAACTAATGAAAAACTGTTTTTT.

This clone was found a few times. V is TRBV7-2 and J is TRBJ2-7; 13 nucleotides match TRBD2. Germline V CDR1 and CDR2: SGHTA, FQGNSA. Trimming took 6 bases from V and 4 from J; bases not matched to a gene: 3. The CDR3 is 14 amino acids. CDR3 loop: CASSSTSGRYEQYF. CDR3 DNA: TGTGCCAGCAGTTCGACTAGCGGGAGGTACGAGCAGTACTTC.

This chain connects TRBV18 to TRBJ1-6, with 9 bases that match TRBD1. Trimming cost V 5 bases and J 9 bases; bases outside gene matches: 5. The germline gives CDR1 KGHSH, CDR2 LQKENI. The CDR3 runs 14 residues. CDR3 loop: CASSADRGSSPLHF. Written as DNA, the CDR3 is TGTGCCAGCTCAGCAGACAGGGGGAGTTCACCCCTCCACTTT.

The V call is TRBV28, the J call TRBJ2-6; perhaps TRBD1 as D (5 bases). V lost 3 bases and J lost 0, with 9 bases in between. Per the germline V gene, CDR1 is MDHEN and CDR2 is SYDVKM. The CDR3 consists of 16 residues. The CDR3 sequence is CASSFDSHSGANVLTF. The CDR3 DNA sequence: TGTGCCAGCAGTTTTGACAGTCACTCTGGGGCCAACGTCCTGACTTTC.

V usage is TRBV18 and J usage is TRBJ1-3, with D uncertain. In germline, CDR1 is KGHSH, CDR2 LQKENI. V lost 3 bases and J 4 bases, leaving 7 bases between the germline ends. This CDR3 has 13 amino acids. The CDR3 here is CASSPRQGNTIYF. CDR3 DNA sequence: TGTGCCAGCTCACCGCGACAAGGAAACACCATATATTTT.

The CDR3 loop is CASSLSGISSYNEQFF. The CDR3 DNA is TGTGCCAGCAGCCTTAGCGGGATAAGCTCCTACAATGAGCAGTTCTTC. The chain links TRBV5-5 to TRBJ2-1; 8 nucleotides align to TRBD2. The CDR3 is 16 residues long. V was clipped by 4 bases and J by 0 bases; unmatched bases: 6. Germline V gene sequence: CDR1 SGHKS, CDR2 YYEKEE (reference sequence).

The V call is TRBV28, the J call TRBJ2-7, with 16 bases lining up with TRBD2. There are 20 residues in the CDR3. V shed 5 bases, J shed 4 bases, and the junction held 17 bases outside the gene matches. Germline CDR1 reads MDHEN; CDR2 reads SYDVKM. This CDR3 reads CASSPTFGTSGRGVPYEQYF. Here the CDR3 DNA reads TGTGCCAGCAGTCCGACCTTCGGGACTAGCGGGAGGGGAGTGCCTTACGAGCAGTACTTC.

The chain has TRBV7-3 and TRBJ2-1; the D is unclear. CDR3 size: 15 residues. Germline assignment: CDR1 SGHTA and CDR2 FQGTGA. With 9 bases removed from V and 2 bases from J, the gap between germline ends came to 17 bases. The DNA of the CDR3 is TGTGCCAGTTCCCCTCCCGGTCGAGCCTACAATGAGCAGTTCTTC. It is translated as CASSPPGRAYNEQFF. Filled out from reference TRBV7-3 and TRBJ2-1, the complete variable domain reads GAGVSQTPSNKVTEKGKYVELRCDPISGHTALYWYRQSLGQGPEFLIYFQGTGAADDSGLPNDRFFAVRPEGSVSTLKIQRTERGDSAVYLCASSPPGRAYNEQFFGPGTRLTVL.

J is TRBJ2-2 and V is TRBV4-3, with D uncertain. Trimming stripped 0 bases from V and 4 bases from J, with 12 bases between. CDR1 and CDR2 (germline): LGHNA, YSLEER. This CDR3 contains 16 residues. CDR3 coding DNA: TGCGCCAGCAGCCAAGATGGAAGCGTCTCCACCGGGGAGCTGTTTTTT. Translation: CASSQDGSVSTGELFF.

The gene calls are TRBV28 and TRBJ1-2; TRBD1 matches at 7 bases. The J segment lost 8 bases and the V segment lost 6 bases, leaving 9 bases of the junction unmatched. The CDR3 runs to 13 residues. CDR1 is MDHEN and CDR2 is SYDVKM in the germline V gene. The CDR3 nucleotides are TGTGCCAGCAGGATCCCAGGGGGACACGGCTACACCTTC. It translates to CASRIPGGHGYTF.

The chain combines TRBV3-1 (or the pseudogene TRBV3-2) with TRBJ2-5, with 8 bases lining up with TRBD2. With 0 bases clipped from V and 5 bases from J, the junction kept 5 bases outside the gene matches. Germline CDR1 reads LGHDT; CDR2 reads YNNKEL (reference sequence). The CDR3 consists of 15 residues. The CDR3 DNA reads as TGTGCCAGCAGCCAAGATGGACTAGCAGCTGAGACCCAGTACTTC. Amino acids: CASSQDGLAAETQYF.

This rearrangement joins TRBV9 to TRBJ1-2; D might be TRBD1 (6 bases). Trimming cost V 3 bases and J 6 bases, with 9 bases left between them. The CDR3 extends over 12 amino acids. Germline V gene sequence: CDR1 SGDLS, CDR2 YYNGEE. This CDR3 reads CASSGQVDGYTF. The CDR3 coding sequence is TGTGCCAGCAGCGGACAGGTCGATGGCTACACCTTC.

This clone was seen only once. CDR3 amino acids: CASSPPYNRGSGNTIYF. The CDR3 DNA reads as TGTGCCAGCTCACCACCGTATAACCGAGGATCTGGAAACACCATATATTTT. The chain employs TRBV18 and TRBJ1-3; D remains unclear. V was shortened by 0 bases and J by 1 base, with 13 bases between the two germline ends. The germline V gene has CDR1 KGHSH and CDR2 LQKENI. The length of the CDR3 is 17 residues.

The chain joins TRBV6-1 to TRBJ1-4, with a weak D call TRBD1 (5 bases). Germline loops: CDR1 MNHNS, CDR2 SASEGT. The CDR3 runs to 12 residues. V lost 3 bases, J lost 7 bases, and 6 bases lay in between. The CDR3 here is CASSEGGEKLFF. The CDR3, as DNA: TGTGCCAGCAGTGAGGGGGGTGAAAAACTGTTTTTT.

This clone was recorded once. The chain joins TRBV19 to TRBJ2-6, with 9 bases fitting TRBD1. Per the germline V gene, CDR1 is LNHDA and CDR2 is SQIVND (reference sequence). This CDR3 has 20 amino acids. V was clipped by 1 base and J by 0 bases; unmatched bases: 10. The chain's CDR3 is CASSIGRPGQGVSGANVLTF. CDR3 sequence (DNA): TGTGCCAGTAGTATAGGACGGCCGGGACAGGGCGTCTCTGGGGCCAACGTCCTGACTTTC.

The V gene is TRBV27, the J gene TRBJ2-3; D unresolved. CDR3 length equals 17 residues. V was clipped by 5 bases and J by 2 bases, with 20 bases between them. CDR1 is MNHEY and CDR2 is SMNVEV in the germline V gene (reference sequence). The CDR3 is CASSPPHVQAPTDTQYF. CDR3 bases: TGTGCCAGCAGTCCGCCCCACGTGCAGGCTCCCACAGATACGCAGTATTTT.

The chain carries TRBV7-2 and TRBJ1-1, with no clear D. Germline values: CDR1 SGHTA, CDR2 FQGNSA. V shed 0 bases and J shed 0 bases, with 8 bases lying between them. This CDR3 has 15 residues. The CDR3 loop reads CASSLAVDMNTEAFF. The CDR3 DNA sequence: TGTGCCAGCAGCTTAGCTGTCGACATGAACACTGAAGCTTTCTTT.

The CDR3 reads CASSLAQRGYGKLFF. The CDR3 DNA reads TGTGCCAGCAGCTTAGCCCAACGGGGGTACGGAAAACTGTTTTTT. The chain recombines TRBV11-2 with TRBJ1-4; perhaps TRBD1 as D (5 bases). The germline V gene has CDR1 SGHAT and CDR2 FQNNGV. This CDR3 spans 15 amino acids. V was trimmed by 1 base and J by 10 bases, leaving 16 bases between them.